This T cell receptor (beta chain) was sequenced during a study of shared T cell receptors in the human thymus. Worth noting for this clone: Within the sample, other DNA sequences also encode this same CDR3.

Produced via immunoSEQ multiplex PCR; TCRdb's table is partial and in-frame only. In the table there are roughly 500,000 clones, about four fifths of which are singletons. The germline CDR1 and CDR2 sequences are MNHEY and SVGAGI. This CDR3 region has 14 residues. V was clipped by 0 bases and J by 7 bases, with 12 bases between them. The sample was also linked to a second study, of human thymus T cells. As that study records: Resections from corrective heart surgery supplied the thymus tissue. Thymic and blood repertoires appeared to carry a bias in their V and J gene usage. Related research found strongly overlapping thymic repertoires in unrelated individuals.

J is TRBJ1-2 and V is TRBV6-5; no reliable D call. Sequencing was carried out using thymocytes. The TCR sequence derives from a boy in the first two years of life with a congenital heart defect. CDR3 sequence reads: CASSYSRVSGGYTF. In DNA form, the CDR3 reads TGTGCCAGCAGTTACTCGAGGGTCTCCGGTGGCTACACCTTC.